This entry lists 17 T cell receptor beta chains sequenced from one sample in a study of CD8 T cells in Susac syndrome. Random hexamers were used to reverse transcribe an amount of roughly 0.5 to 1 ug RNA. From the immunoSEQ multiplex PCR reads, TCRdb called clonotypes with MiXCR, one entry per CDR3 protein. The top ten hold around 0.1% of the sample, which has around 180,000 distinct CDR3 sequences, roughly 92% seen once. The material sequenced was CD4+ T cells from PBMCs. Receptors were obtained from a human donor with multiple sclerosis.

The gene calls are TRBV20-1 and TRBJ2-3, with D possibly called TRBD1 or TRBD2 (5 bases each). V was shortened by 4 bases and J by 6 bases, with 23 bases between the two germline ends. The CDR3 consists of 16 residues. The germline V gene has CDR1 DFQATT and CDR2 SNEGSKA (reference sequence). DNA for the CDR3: TGCAGTGCTAACCCACCCGGGGCCCAATTGACCGATACGCAGTATTTT. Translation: CSANPPGAQLTDTQYF.

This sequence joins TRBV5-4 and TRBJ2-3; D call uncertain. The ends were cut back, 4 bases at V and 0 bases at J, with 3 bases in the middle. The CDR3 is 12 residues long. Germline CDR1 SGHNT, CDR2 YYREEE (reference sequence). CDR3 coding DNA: TGTGCCAGCAGCCAGAGCACAGATACGCAGTATTTT. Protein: CASSQSTDTQYF. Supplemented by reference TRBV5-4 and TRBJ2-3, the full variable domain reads ETGVTQSPTHLIKTRGQQVTLRCSSQSGHNTVSWYQQALGQGPQFIFQYYREEENGRGNFPPRFSGLQFPNYSSELNVNALELDDSALYLCASSQSTDTQYFGPGTRLTVL.

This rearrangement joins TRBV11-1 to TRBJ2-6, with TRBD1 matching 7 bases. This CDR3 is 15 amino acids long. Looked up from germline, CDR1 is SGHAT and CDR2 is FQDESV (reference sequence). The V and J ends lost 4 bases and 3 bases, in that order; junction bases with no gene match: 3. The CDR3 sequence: CASSSGQLGANVLTF. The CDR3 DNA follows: TGTGCCAGCAGCTCGGGACAGCTTGGGGCCAACGTCCTGACTTTC.

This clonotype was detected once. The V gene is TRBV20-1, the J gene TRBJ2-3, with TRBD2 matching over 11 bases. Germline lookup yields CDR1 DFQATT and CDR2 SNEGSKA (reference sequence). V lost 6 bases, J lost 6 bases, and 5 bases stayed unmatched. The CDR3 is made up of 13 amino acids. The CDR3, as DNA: TGCAGTGCCTTAGCGGGAGGGAAGGATACGCAGTATTTT. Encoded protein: CSALAGGKDTQYF.

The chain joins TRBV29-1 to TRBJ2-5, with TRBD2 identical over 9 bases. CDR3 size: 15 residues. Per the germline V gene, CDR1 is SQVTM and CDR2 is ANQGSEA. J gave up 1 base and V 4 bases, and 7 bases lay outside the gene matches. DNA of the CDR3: TGCAGCGTTGTACCAAGCGGGGGGCTCCAAGAGACCCAGTACTTC. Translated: CSVVPSGGLQETQYF. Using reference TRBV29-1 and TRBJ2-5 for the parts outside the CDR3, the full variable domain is SAVISQKPSRDICQRGTSLTIQCQVDSQVTMMFWYRQQPGQSLTLIATANQGSEATYESGFVIDKFPISRPNLTFSTLTVSNMSPEDSSIYLCSVVPSGGLQETQYFGPGTRLLVL.

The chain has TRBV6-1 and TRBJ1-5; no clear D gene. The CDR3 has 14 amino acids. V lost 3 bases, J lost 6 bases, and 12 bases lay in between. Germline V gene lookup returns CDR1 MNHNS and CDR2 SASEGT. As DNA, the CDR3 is TGTGCCAGCAGTGATGTGGGTTTTACTCAGCCCCAGCATTTT. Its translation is CASSDVGFTQPQHF.

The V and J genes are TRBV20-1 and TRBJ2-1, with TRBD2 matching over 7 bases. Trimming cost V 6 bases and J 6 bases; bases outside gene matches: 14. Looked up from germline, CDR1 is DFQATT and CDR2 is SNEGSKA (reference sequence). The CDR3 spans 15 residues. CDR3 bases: TGCAGTGCGCACAGACTAGCCCAAATAGGCAATGAGCAGTTCTTC. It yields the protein CSAHRLAQIGNEQFF.

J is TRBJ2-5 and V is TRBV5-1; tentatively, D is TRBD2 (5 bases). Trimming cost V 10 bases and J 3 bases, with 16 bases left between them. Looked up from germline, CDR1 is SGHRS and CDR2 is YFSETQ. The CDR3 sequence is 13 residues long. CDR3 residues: CAGLRAVEETQYF. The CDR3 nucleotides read TGCGCCGGCCTGAGGGCCGTAGAAGAGACCCAGTACTTC.

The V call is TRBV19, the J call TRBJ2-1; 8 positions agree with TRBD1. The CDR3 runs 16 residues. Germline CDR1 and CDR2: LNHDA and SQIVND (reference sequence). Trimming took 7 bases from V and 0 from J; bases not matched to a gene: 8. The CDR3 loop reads CASKGGTGGSYNEQFF. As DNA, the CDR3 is TGTGCCAGTAAAGGAGGGACAGGAGGCTCCTACAATGAGCAGTTCTTC.

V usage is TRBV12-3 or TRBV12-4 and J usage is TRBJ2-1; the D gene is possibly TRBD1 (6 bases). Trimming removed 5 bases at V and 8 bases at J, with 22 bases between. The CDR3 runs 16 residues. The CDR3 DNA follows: TGTGCCAGCAGTCGGATCACAGGGTTACTACCGGATGAGCAGTTCTTC. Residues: CASSRITGLLPDEQFF.

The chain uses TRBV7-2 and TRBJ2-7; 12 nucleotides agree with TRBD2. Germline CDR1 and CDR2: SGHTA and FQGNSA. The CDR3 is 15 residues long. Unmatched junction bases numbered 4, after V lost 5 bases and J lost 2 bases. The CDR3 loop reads CASSITSGRTYEQYF. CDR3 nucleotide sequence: TGTGCCAGCAGCATCACTAGCGGGAGGACCTACGAGCAGTACTTC.

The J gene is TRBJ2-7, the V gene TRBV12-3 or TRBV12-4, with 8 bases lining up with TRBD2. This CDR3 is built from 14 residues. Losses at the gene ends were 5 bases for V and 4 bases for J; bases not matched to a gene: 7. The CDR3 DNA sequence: TGTGCCAGCAGTCTTCAGCGGGAGCGGTACGAGCAGTACTTC. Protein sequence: CASSLQRERYEQYF.

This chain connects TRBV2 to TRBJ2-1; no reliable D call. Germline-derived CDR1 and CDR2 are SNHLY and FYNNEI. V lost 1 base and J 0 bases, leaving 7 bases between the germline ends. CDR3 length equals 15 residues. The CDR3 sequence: CASSEGGFSYNEQFF. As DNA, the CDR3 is TGTGCCAGCAGTGAAGGAGGTTTCTCCTACAATGAGCAGTTCTTC.

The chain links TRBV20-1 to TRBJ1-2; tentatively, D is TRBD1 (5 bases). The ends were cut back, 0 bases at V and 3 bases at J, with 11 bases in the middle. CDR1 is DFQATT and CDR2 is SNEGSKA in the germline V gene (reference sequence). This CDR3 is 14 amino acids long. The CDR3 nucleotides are TGCAGTGCTAGAGAGCAGGGCCGGGACTATGGCTACACCTTC. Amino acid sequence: CSAREQGRDYGYTF.

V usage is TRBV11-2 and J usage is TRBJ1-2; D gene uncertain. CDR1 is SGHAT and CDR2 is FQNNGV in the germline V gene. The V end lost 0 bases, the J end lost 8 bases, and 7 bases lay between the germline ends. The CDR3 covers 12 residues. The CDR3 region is CASSLEWGGYTF. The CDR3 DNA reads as TGTGCCAGCAGCTTAGAGTGGGGAGGCTACACCTTC.

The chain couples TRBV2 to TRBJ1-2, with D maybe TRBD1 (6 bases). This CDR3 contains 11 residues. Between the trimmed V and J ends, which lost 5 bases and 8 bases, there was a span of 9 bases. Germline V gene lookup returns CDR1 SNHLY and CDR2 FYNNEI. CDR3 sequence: CASSTGLGYTF. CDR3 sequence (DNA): TGTGCCAGCAGTACAGGGCTCGGCTACACCTTC. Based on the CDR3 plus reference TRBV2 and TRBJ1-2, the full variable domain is EPEVTQTPSHQVTQMGQEVILRCVPISNHLYFYWYRQILGQKVEFLVSFYNNEISEKSEIFDDQFSVERPDGSNFTLKIRSTKLEDSAMYFCASSTGLGYTFGSGTRLTVV.

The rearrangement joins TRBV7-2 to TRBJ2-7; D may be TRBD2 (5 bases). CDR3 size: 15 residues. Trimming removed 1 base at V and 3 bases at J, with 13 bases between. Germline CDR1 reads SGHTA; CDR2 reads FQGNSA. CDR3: CASSLGEGVFYEQYF. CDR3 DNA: TGTGCCAGCAGCTTAGGAGAGGGAGTCTTCTACGAGCAGTACTTC.